What follows is one TCR beta chain and its context. Its target is not known. Unmatched junction bases numbered 7, after V lost 3 bases and J lost 0 bases. This CDR3 comprises 16 residues. The germline gives CDR1 SEHNR, CDR2 FQNEAQ (reference sequence). This record comes from a study of cytomegalovirus exposure and HLA in healthy donors. Findings and limits, study-wide: Accounts indicate the classifier identified cytomegalovirus status with strong specificity and sensitivity. In a later analysis, HLA-associated TCR beta chains were more clonally expanded than equally common others.

PCR primers comprised 60 Vbeta and 13 Jbeta primers. Only in-frame clones appear in the TCRdb table, and some are missing; sequencing was by immunoSEQ multiplex PCR. The table shows nearly 110,000 clones, with 82% occurring only once. These donors counted as nominally healthy when sampled, but unrecorded immune exposures were likely. This sequence was found in a man aged 25 to 40 in good health and CMV-seropositive. Material: PBMCs. V is TRBV7-9 and J is TRBJ1-2, with 7 bases matching TRBD1. CDR3 nucleotide sequence: TGTGCCAGCAGCTTTTTACAGGGGAGGACTAACTATGGCTACACCTTC. Amino acids: CASSFLQGRTNYGYTF. Full variable domain (outside the CDR3, taken from reference TRBV7-9 and TRBJ1-2): DTGVSQNPRHKITKRGQNVTFRCDPISEHNRLYWYRQTLGQGPEFLTYFQNEAQLEKSRLLSDRFSAERPKGSFSTLEIQRTEQGDSAMYLCASSFLQGRTNYGYTFGSGTRLTVV.